This T cell receptor beta chain was identified during a study of Ad26.COV2.S vaccination and SARS-CoV-2 variants. About the study: Ad26.COV2.S was injected intramuscularly once or twice, 56 days apart.

V dropped 5 bases and J dropped 0; count of bases not matched to a gene: 7. The CDR3 consists of 15 residues. CDR1 SGHTA and CDR2 FQGNSA come from the germline V gene. Treatment indicated: about 20 received Ad26.COV2.S at low or high dose, single or two shots; about five received placebo; per-sample allocation not given. After the first vaccine or placebo injection, samples were drawn on day 63. Sequencing was performed with immunoSEQ multiplex PCR; in TCRdb, only in-frame clones are kept and a portion is missing. Of under 550,000 clones listed, over 75% are singletons. This clonotype was obtained from a person aged 18-60 years who received the Ad26.COV2.S COVID-19 vaccine or a placebo. This sequence joins TRBV7-2 and TRBJ2-7; 7 bases agree with TRBD1. Material: peripheral blood, obtained in a trial of Ad26.COV2.S vaccine versus placebo. CDR3: CASSQGQENSYEQYF. Written as DNA, the CDR3 is TGTGCCAGCAGCCAAGGACAGGAAAACTCCTACGAGCAGTACTTC.